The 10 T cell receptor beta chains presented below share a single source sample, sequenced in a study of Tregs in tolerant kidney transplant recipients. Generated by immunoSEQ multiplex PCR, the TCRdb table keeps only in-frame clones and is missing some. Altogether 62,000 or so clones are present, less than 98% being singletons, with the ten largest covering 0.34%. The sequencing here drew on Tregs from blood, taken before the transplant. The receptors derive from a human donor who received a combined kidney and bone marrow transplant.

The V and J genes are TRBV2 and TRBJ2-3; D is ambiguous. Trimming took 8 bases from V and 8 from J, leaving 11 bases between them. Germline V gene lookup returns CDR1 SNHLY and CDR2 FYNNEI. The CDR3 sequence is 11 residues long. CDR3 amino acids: CASVRVGTQYF. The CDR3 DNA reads TGTGCCAGCGTCCGGGTGGGTACGCAGTATTTT.

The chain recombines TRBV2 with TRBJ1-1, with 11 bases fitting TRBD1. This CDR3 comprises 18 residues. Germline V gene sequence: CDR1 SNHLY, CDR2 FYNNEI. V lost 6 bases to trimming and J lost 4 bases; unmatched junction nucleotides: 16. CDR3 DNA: TGTGCCAGCAGGGGGAAAATAGGACAGGGGGCGTCTGCCACTGAAGCTTTCTTT. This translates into CASRGKIGQGASATEAFF.

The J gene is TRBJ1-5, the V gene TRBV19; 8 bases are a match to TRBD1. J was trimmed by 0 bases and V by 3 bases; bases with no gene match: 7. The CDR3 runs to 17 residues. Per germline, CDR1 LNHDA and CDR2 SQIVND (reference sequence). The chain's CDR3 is CASSIGQGAYSNQPQHF. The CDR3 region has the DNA TGTGCCAGTAGTATTGGGCAGGGGGCATATAGCAATCAGCCCCAGCATTTT.

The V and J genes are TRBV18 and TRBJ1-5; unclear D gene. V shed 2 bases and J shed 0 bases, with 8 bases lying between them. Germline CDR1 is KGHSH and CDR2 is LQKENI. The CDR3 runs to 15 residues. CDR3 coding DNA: TGTGCCAGCTCACCAGGAGATAATAGCAATCAGCCCCAGCATTTT. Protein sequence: CASSPGDNSNQPQHF. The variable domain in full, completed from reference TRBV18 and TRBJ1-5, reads NAGVMQNPRHLVRRRGQEARLRCSPMKGHSHVYWYRQLPEEGLKFMVYLQKENIIDESGMPKERFSAEFPKEGPSILRIQQVVRGDSAAYFCASSPGDNSNQPQHFGDGTRLSIL.

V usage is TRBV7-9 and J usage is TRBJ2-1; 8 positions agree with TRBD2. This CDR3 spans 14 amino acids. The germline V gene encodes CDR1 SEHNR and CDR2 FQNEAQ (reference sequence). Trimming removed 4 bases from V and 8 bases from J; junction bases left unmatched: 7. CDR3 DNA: TGTGCCAGCAGCTCACATCGGACTAGCCATGAGCAGTTCTTC. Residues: CASSSHRTSHEQFF.

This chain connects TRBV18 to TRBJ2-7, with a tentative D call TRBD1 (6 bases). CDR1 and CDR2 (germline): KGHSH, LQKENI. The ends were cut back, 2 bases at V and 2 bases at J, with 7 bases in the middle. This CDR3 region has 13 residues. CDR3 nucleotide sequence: TGTGCCAGCTCACCAAACAGGGCCTACGAGCAGTACTTC. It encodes CASSPNRAYEQYF. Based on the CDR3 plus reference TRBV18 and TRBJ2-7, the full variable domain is NAGVMQNPRHLVRRRGQEARLRCSPMKGHSHVYWYRQLPEEGLKFMVYLQKENIIDESGMPKERFSAEFPKEGPSILRIQQVVRGDSAAYFCASSPNRAYEQYFGPGTRLTVT.

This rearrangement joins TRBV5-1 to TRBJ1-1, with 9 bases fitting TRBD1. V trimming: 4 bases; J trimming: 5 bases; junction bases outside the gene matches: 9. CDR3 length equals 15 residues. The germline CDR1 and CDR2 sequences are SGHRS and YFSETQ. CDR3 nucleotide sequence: TGCGCCAGCAGCCGGACAGGGGAGGGGATAACTGAAGCTTTCTTT. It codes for CASSRTGEGITEAFF.

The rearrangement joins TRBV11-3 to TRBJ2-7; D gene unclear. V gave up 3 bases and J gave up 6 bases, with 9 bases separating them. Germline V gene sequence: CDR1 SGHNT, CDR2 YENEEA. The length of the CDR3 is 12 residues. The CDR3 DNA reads TGTGCCAGCAGCTTGGCCCCGGGCGAGCAGTACTTC. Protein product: CASSLAPGEQYF.

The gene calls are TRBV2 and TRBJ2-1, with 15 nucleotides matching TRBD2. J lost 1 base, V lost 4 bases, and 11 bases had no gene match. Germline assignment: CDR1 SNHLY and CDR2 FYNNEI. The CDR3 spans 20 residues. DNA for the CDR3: TGTGCCAGCAGTGCCCGGACTAGCGGGGGGGTCCCGGTATCCTACAATGAGCAGTTCTTC. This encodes CASSARTSGGVPVSYNEQFF.

CDR3 protein: CASSQDHGAGEGSPLHF. CDR3 nucleotides: TGCGCCAGCAGCCAAGATCATGGAGCAGGGGAGGGTTCACCCCTCCACTTT. This chain joins TRBV4-3 and TRBJ1-6, with a possible D match to TRBD1 (6 bases). The V gene lost 0 bases and the J gene lost 9 bases, with 18 bases spanning the gap. Germline loops: CDR1 LGHNA, CDR2 YSLEER. This CDR3 is 17 amino acids long.